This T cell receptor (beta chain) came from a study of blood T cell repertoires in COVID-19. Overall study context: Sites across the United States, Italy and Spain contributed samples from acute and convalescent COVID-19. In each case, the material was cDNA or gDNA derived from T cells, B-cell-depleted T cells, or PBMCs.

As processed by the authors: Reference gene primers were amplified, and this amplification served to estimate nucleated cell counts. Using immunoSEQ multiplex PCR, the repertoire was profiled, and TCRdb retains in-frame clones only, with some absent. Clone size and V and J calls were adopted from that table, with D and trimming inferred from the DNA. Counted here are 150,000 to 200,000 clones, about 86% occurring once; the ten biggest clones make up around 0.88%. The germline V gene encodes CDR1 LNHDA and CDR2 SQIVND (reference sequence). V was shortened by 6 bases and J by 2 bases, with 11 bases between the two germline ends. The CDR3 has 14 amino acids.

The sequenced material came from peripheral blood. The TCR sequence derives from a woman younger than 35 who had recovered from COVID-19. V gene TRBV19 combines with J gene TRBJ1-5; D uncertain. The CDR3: CASSLEVGNQPQHF. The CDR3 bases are TGTGCCAGTAGCCTAGAAGTTGGCAATCAGCCCCAGCATTTT.